A single sample is the source of the 13 T cell receptor beta chains below, sequenced in a study of chemoradiotherapy in HPV16-positive cancers. Repertoires were generated with immunoSEQ multiplex PCR, while TCRdb's copy carries only in-frame clones and drops some. The repertoire includes around 13,000 clones, about three fifths of them detected once, and about a sixth sits in the top ten. Collection of the sample occurred from a patient who underwent chemoradiotherapy. These receptors originate from a human donor with HPV-associated anogenital cancer.

The chain carries TRBV4-1 and TRBJ1-3; 7 nucleotides line up with TRBD1. After removal of 0 bases from V and 0 bases from J, the junction contained 2 bases not matched to a gene. The CDR3 consists of 16 residues. The germline gives CDR1 MGHRA, CDR2 YSYEKL. The chain's CDR3 is CASSQDSGGSGNTIYF. For the CDR3, the DNA is TGCGCCAGCAGCCAAGATTCAGGGGGCTCTGGAAACACCATATATTTT.

The J gene is TRBJ1-5, the V gene TRBV19; 9 positions agree with TRBD1. The CDR3 sequence is 15 residues long. CDR1 and CDR2 from the germline V gene are LNHDA and SQIVND (reference sequence). V was clipped by 4 bases and J by 7 bases; unmatched bases: 8. The CDR3 here is CASSTGTGKGQPQHF. The CDR3 region has the DNA TGTGCCAGTAGTACCGGGACAGGGAAAGGACAGCCCCAGCATTTT.

V and J are TRBV28 and TRBJ1-3, with 8 bases aligning to TRBD1. Germline CDR1 MDHEN, CDR2 SYDVKM. Unmatched junction bases numbered 5, after V lost 3 bases and J lost 4 bases. CDR3 length equals 15 residues. The DNA for the CDR3 is TGTGCCAGCAGTTTGTGGCAGGGGGCGGGAAACACCATATATTTT. Its translation is CASSLWQGAGNTIYF.

This clone was picked up a small number of times. V gene TRBV7-9 combines with J gene TRBJ2-7; the D gene could be TRBD1 or TRBD2 (6 bases each). Germline V gene lookup returns CDR1 SEHNR and CDR2 FQNEAQ (reference sequence). The CDR3 consists of 13 residues. V gave up 2 bases and J gave up 7 bases, with 12 bases separating them. This CDR3 is CASSLSGGEEQYF. The CDR3 region has the DNA TGTGCCAGCAGCTTATCCGGGGGCGAGGAGCAGTACTTC.

In its sample, this clone was seen a few times. This chain uses TRBV12-5 with TRBJ1-6, with D possibly matching TRBD1 (6 bases). The germline V gene has CDR1 LGHNT and CDR2 FRNRAP. This CDR3 contains 12 residues. Trimming took 2 bases from V and 10 from J, leaving 6 bases between them. CDR3 amino acids: CASGLTGSPLHF. The CDR3 nucleotides read TGTGCTAGTGGTTTGACAGGGTCACCCCTCCACTTT.

This chain connects TRBV15 to TRBJ1-6; tentatively, D is TRBD1 (6 bases). V was pared by 7 bases and J by 9 bases, with 19 bases between. The CDR3 is 15 residues long. Germline assignment: CDR1 LNHNV and CDR2 YYDKDF (reference sequence). The CDR3 is CATTETQGLGSPLHF. CDR3 nucleotide sequence: TGTGCCACCACCGAGACACAGGGCCTTGGTTCACCCCTCCACTTT. The variable domain in full, with the rest retrieved from reference TRBV15 and TRBJ1-6, is DAMVIQNPRYQVTQFGKPVTLSCSQTLNHNVMYWYQQKSSQAPKLLFHYYDKDFNNEADTPDNFQSRRPNTSFCFLDIRSPGLGDTAMYLCATTETQGLGSPLHFGNGTRLTVT.

The rearrangement uses TRBV7-6 and TRBJ2-1; 7 nucleotides agree with TRBD2. Germline V gene lookup returns CDR1 SGHVS and CDR2 FNYEAQ. The CDR3 consists of 19 residues. With V trimmed by 5 bases and J by 0 bases, 16 bases remained unmatched. The CDR3 nucleotides are TGTGCCAGCAGCCTCGGGACTAATCAACCCTCGAGCTCCTACAATGAGCAGTTCTTC. Translated: CASSLGTNQPSSSYNEQFF. Combining the CDR3 with reference TRBV7-6 and TRBJ2-1 gives the whole variable domain GAGVSQSPRYKVTKRGQDVALRCDPISGHVSLYWYRQALGQGPEFLTYFNYEAQQDKSGLPNDRFSAERPEGSISTLTIQRTEQRDSAMYRCASSLGTNQPSSSYNEQFFGPGTRLTVL.

The chain carries TRBV19 and TRBJ1-1, with unresolved D. CDR1 and CDR2 from the germline V gene are LNHDA and SQIVND (reference sequence). V gave up 5 bases and J gave up 6 bases, with 13 bases separating them. The CDR3 covers 13 residues. The CDR3 bases are TGTGCCAGTAGTCGGGCAGGCGCTGCTGAAGCTTTCTTT. Translated: CASSRAGAAEAFF.

The count of this clone is one. The junction differs from germline at one of its ends, possibly a read error. The chain carries TRBV10-1 and TRBJ2-1; perhaps TRBD1 as D (6 bases). In germline, CDR1 is WNHNN, CDR2 SYGVQD (reference sequence). The CDR3 totals 14 residues. In nucleotides, the CDR3 is TGCGCCAGGGGGGACATCGACTCCCACAATGAGCAGTTCTTC. Protein product: CARGDIDSHNEQFF.

In this sample, this clone turned up a few times. The chain links TRBV29-1 to TRBJ2-7; maybe TRBD2 (6 bases). Looked up from germline, CDR1 is SQVTM and CDR2 is ANQGSEA. V was pared by 4 bases and J by 1 base, with 17 bases between. The CDR3 contains 15 residues. The CDR3 is CSVVVAGISSYEQYF. The CDR3 bases are TGCAGCGTTGTCGTCGCGGGAATCTCATCCTACGAGCAGTACTTC.

The chain combines TRBV11-3 with TRBJ1-2; tentative D call: TRBD1 (5 bases). V lost 2 bases and J lost 4, with 8 bases in between. The CDR3 sequence is 13 residues long. CDR1 is SGHNT, CDR2 YENEEA, per germline. The CDR3 here is CASSLMGTYGYTF. The CDR3 region has the DNA TGTGCCAGCAGCTTAATGGGGACCTATGGCTACACCTTC.

This clone was recorded a few times. This chain uses TRBV6-1 with TRBJ1-1; D is undetermined. CDR3 length: 14 residues. Germline values: CDR1 MNHNS, CDR2 SASEGT. V dropped 5 bases and J dropped 1 base, with 11 bases sitting between them. The chain's CDR3 is CASSPLKTNTEAFF. DNA for the CDR3: TGTGCCAGCAGTCCCTTAAAGACGAACACTGAAGCTTTCTTT.

The rearrangement links TRBV7-3 to TRBJ2-1; either TRBD1 or TRBD2 may fit D (5 bases each). Trimming cost V 8 bases and J 16 bases, with 18 bases left between them. The CDR3 length is 11 residues. Germline CDR1 SGHTA, CDR2 FQGTGA. The CDR3 nucleotides are TGTGCCAGCGGAGACCGGGACCCCCAATTCTTC. This codes for CASGDRDPQFF.